A single sample gave rise to the 4 T cell receptor beta chains below, sequenced in a study of graft-versus-host responses after intestinal transplantation. Their target antigens are unknown. Only in-frame clones appear in the TCRdb table, and some are missing; sequencing was by immunoSEQ multiplex PCR. The sample has roughly 130,000 clones, approximately 91% seen once; the top ten hold about 0.18%. The sequences come from unstimulated CD4+ T cells sorted from spleen or lymph node cells, collected before intestinal transplant. The origin of the receptors is a human donor who received an intestinal transplant.

In DNA form, the CDR3 reads TGCGCCAGCAGACCGACAGGTCAAGAGACCCAGTACTTC. This gives the protein CASRPTGQETQYF. V is TRBV5-1 and J is TRBJ2-5; D might be TRBD1 (6 bases). The germline V gene encodes CDR1 SGHRS and CDR2 YFSETQ. The CDR3 loop spans 13 amino acids. The V end was cut by 5 bases, the J end by 2 bases, with 10 bases between.

The rearrangement uses TRBV9 and TRBJ2-6, with D unclear. Germline values: CDR1 SGDLS, CDR2 YYNGEE. The CDR3 length is 16 residues. V lost 0 bases and J 4 bases, leaving 11 bases between the germline ends. CDR3 coding DNA: TGTGCCAGCAGCGTAGCAGTAGGTTCCGGGGCCAACGTCCTGACTTTC. Residues: CASSVAVGSGANVLTF.

The chain has TRBV2 and TRBJ1-1; D is possibly TRBD1 (6 bases). CDR1 is SNHLY and CDR2 is FYNNEI in the germline V gene. V lost 5 bases and J 4 bases, leaving 11 bases between the germline ends. This CDR3 is built from 13 residues. The CDR3 sequence: CASSINRVTEAFF. The CDR3 region has the DNA TGTGCCAGCAGTATTAACAGGGTCACTGAAGCTTTCTTT. The variable domain in full, with the rest retrieved from reference TRBV2 and TRBJ1-1, is EPEVTQTPSHQVTQMGQEVILRCVPISNHLYFYWYRQILGQKVEFLVSFYNNEISEKSEIFDDQFSVERPDGSNFTLKIRSTKLEDSAMYFCASSINRVTEAFFGQGTRLTVV.

The chain combines TRBV7-6 with TRBJ2-5; 7 nucleotides match TRBD2. The end of the DNA aligns better with TRBJ2-7, so the J call may be wrong. CDR1 and CDR2 (germline): SGHVS, FNYEAQ. This CDR3 has 17 residues. The CDR3 spells CASSCIWREPHTHEQYF. The CDR3 DNA is TGTGCCAGCAGCTGCATTTGGCGGGAGCCGCATACCCACGAGCAGTACTTC.